This TCR beta chain was found in a study of cytomegalovirus exposure and HLA in healthy donors. 13 Jbeta primers and 60 Vbeta primers were used for the PCR. Sequencing was performed with immunoSEQ multiplex PCR; in TCRdb, only in-frame clones are kept and a portion is missing. The repertoire holds roughly 70,000 clones, with 75% as singletons. CDR1 and CDR2 (germline): LNHNV, YYDKDF (reference sequence). V shed 5 bases and J shed 3 bases, with 14 bases lying between them. This CDR3 comprises 15 residues. The chain is built from TRBV15 and TRBJ2-1, with TRBD1 as a possible D gene (6 bases). The specimen was PBMCs. The source is a man in his 70s in good health and CMV-seronegative. The DNA of the CDR3 is TGTGCCACCAGCGTTCGCCAGGGGAACTACAATGAGCAGTTCTTC. It specifies CATSVRQGNYNEQFF.